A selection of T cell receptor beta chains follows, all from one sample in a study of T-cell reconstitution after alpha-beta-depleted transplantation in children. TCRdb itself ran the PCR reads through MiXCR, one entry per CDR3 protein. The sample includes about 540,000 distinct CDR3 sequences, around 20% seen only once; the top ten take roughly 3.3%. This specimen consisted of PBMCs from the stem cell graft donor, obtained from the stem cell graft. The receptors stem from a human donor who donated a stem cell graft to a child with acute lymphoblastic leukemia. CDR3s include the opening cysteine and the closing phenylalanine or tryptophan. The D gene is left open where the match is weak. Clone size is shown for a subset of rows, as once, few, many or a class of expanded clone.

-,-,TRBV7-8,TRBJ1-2,TGTGCCAGCAGCTTATCCCGGGCCACCCTTTACTATGGCTACACCTTC,CASSLSRATLYYGYTF
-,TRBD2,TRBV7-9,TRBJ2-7,TGTGCCAGCAGCCCCGAGGGACTAGCGGGAGGCGAGCAGTACTTC,CASSPEGLAGGEQYF
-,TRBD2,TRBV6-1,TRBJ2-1,TGTGCCAGCAGCACCCTAGCGGGAGGTCACAGTGAGCAGTTCTTC,CASSTLAGGHSEQFF
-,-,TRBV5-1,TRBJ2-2,TGCGCCAGCAGCTTAAGCCTGACAGTTTACGCCGGGGAGCTGTTTTTT,CASSLSLTVYAGELFF
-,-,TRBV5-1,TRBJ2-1,TGCGCCAGCAGCTTCCAGGTCAGCTCCTACAATGAGCAGTTCTTC,CASSFQVSSYNEQFF
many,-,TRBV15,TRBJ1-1,TGTGCCACCATGACCCCAGGGACTGAAGCTTTCTTT,CATMTPGTEAFF
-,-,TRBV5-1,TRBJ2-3,TGCGCCAGCAGCGCACCTCCTCCTACAGATACGCAGTATTTT,CASSAPPPTDTQYF
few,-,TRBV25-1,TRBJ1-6,TGTGCCAGCAGTGAATACAATTCACCCCTCCACTTT,CASSEYNSPLHF
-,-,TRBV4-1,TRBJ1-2,TGCGCCAGCAGCCAACCGAGGGGGTATGGCTACACCTTC,CASSQPRGYGYTF
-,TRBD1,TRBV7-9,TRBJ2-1,TGTGCCAGCAGCTTAACCCCGACAGGGACCCACAATGAGCAGTTCTTC,CASSLTPTGTHNEQFF
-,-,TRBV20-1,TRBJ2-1,TGCAGTGCTAGCTGGTTGGGGGGTGAGCAGTTCTTC,CSASWLGGEQFF
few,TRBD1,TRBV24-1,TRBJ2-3,TGTGCCACCAGTGACCCTGGGACAGGGATCACAGATACGCAGTATTTT,CATSDPGTGITDTQYF
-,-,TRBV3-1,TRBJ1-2,TGTGCCAGCAGCCAAGAGCGTCAGGGCTATGGCTACACCTTC,CASSQERQGYGYTF
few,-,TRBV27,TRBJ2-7,TGTGCCAGCAGTTCCCGGGGTAGGGACTACGAGCAGTACTTC,CASSSRGRDYEQYF
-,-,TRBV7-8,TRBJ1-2,TGTGCCAGCACCAATCTCGTCGTCCCCATAGGCTACACCTTC,CASTNLVVPIGYTF
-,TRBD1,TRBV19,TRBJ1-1,TGTGCCAGTAGTTTACAGGGGGTACACACTGAAGCTTTCTTT,CASSLQGVHTEAFF
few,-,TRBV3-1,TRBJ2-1,TGTGCCAGCAGCCAAGAACCGGAGCACCACAATGAGCAGTTCTTC,CASSQEPEHHNEQFF
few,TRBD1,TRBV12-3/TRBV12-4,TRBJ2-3,TGTGCCAGCAGTTCCGGGACAGGGGGGGCAGATACGCAGTATTTT,CASSSGTGGADTQYF
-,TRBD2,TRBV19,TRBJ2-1,TGTGCCAGTAGTACCCGGACTAGCTACAATGAGCAGTTCTTC,CASSTRTSYNEQFF
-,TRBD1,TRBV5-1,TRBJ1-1,TGCGCCAGCAGCTTGGGACAGGGGGCCTTGAACACTGAAGCTTTCTTT,CASSLGQGALNTEAFF
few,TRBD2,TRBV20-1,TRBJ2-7,TGCAGTGCTAGAGATAGCGGGAGTAATTTCTACGAGCAGTACTTC,CSARDSGSNFYEQYF
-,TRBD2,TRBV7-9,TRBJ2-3,TGTGCCAGCAGCCCTGGGACTAAGTTTACGTATTTT,CASSPGTKFTYF
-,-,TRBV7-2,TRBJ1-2,TGTGCCGGACAAGTGGCAGGGCCCTATGGCTACACCTTC,CAGQVAGPYGYTF
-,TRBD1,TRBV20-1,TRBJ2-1,TGCAGTGCTACGGGGATCGGACAGGTCATGGGGGTTGCCTACAATGAGCAGTTCTTC,CSATGIGQVMGVAYNEQFF
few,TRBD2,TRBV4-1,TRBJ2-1,TGCGCCAGCAGCCAAAACCCCGCACTAGCGGGAAATGAGCAGTTCTTC,CASSQNPALAGNEQFF
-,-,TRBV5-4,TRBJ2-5,TGTGCCAGCAGCTTGGTGGGACCAGTTGAGACCCAGTACTTC,CASSLVGPVETQYF
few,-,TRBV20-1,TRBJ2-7,TGCAGTGCTAGCGGACACTCCTACGAGCAGTACTTC,CSASGHSYEQYF
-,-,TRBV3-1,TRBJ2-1,TGTGCCAGCAGCCAGAGGAAGGGTCGGGACAATGAGCAGTTCTTC,CASSQRKGRDNEQFF
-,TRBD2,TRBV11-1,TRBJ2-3,TGTGCCAGCAGCTCTAGCGGGAGGGCGACAGATACGCAGTATTTT,CASSSSGRATDTQYF
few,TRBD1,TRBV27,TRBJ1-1,TGTGCCAGCAGTTTAGGACAGGGCGAGAATTTCTTT,CASSLGQGENFF
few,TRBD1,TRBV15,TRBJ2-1,TGTGCCACCAGCAGACCCCCCGGGACAGGAGGGGATAAGCGGGTCTACAATGAGCAGTTCTTC,CATSRPPGTGGDKRVYNEQFF
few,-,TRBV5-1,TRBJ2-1,TGCGCCAGCAGCTTGACAGGTTGGGATGAGCAGTTCTTC,CASSLTGWDEQFF
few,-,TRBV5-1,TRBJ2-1,TGCGCCAGCAGCTTGGACCCCCAAGTCAATGAGCAGTTCTTC,CASSLDPQVNEQFF
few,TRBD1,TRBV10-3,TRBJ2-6,TGTGCCATCCCGCGGACAGGGAACTCTGGGGCCAACGTCCTGACTTTC,CAIPRTGNSGANVLTF
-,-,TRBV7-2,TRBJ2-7,TGTGCCAGCAGCATAGGACTCCTCTACGAGCAGTACTTC,CASSIGLLYEQYF
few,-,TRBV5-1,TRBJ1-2,TGCGCCAGCAGCTTGGGGACAGCCCTCTATGGCTACACCTTC,CASSLGTALYGYTF
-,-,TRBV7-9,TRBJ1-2,TGTGCCAGCAGCCACGTGGGGTCTAACTATGGCTACACCTTC,CASSHVGSNYGYTF
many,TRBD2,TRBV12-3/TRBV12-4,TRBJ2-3,TGTGCCAGCAGCCGAGGACTAGTTAGGACAGATACGCAGTATTTT,CASSRGLVRTDTQYF
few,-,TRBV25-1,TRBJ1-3,TGTGCCAGCAGGGATGGAACAGGGTCTGGAAACACCATATATTTT,CASRDGTGSGNTIYF
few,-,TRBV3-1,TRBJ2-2,TGTGCCAGCAGCCAACCCCTAGCGAGCCCCACCGGGGAGCTGTTTTTT,CASSQPLASPTGELFF
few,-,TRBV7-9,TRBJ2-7,TGTGCCAGCGAGGGCACACACTACGAGCAGTACTTC,CASEGTHYEQYF
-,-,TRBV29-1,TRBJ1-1,TGCAGCGTTGAAGATTCGGCTGAAGCTTTCTTT,CSVEDSAEAFF
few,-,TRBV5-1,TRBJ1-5,TGCGCCAGCAGCTTGTTGTCGGGGATCAATCAGCCCCAGCATTTT,CASSLLSGINQPQHF
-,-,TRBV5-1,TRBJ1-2,TGCGCCAGCAGCCCAGGGGAAGGGTTGAGCTACACCTTC,CASSPGEGLSYTF
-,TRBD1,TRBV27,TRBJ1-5,TGTGCCAGCAGACCACCGGGACAGGGGACCTATAGCAATCAGCCCCAGCATTTT,CASRPPGQGTYSNQPQHF
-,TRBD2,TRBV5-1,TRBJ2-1,TGCGCCAGCAGCTCACTAGCGGGGACCAATGAGCAGTTCTTC,CASSSLAGTNEQFF
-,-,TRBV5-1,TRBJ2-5,TGCGCCAGCAGCTTAGGAAGCCGGACTAACCTTGGGACCCAGTACTTC,CASSLGSRTNLGTQYF
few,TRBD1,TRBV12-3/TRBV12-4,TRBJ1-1,TGTGCCAGCAGTTTAGCCCTGCGGCGGCAGGGGGACGCTGAAGCTTTCTTT,CASSLALRRQGDAEAFF
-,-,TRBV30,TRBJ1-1,TGTGCCTGGAGTGGACAGCCTTTTTCAGCTTTCTTT,CAWSGQPFSAFF
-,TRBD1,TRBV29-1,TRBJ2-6,TGCAGCGTGAAGGGACAGGACAACGTCCTGACTTTC,CSVKGQDNVLTF
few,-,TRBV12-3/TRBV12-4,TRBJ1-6,TGTGCCAGCAGTTTGGTTTGGAATTCACCCCTCCACTTT,CASSLVWNSPLHF
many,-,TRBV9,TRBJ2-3,TGTGCCAGCAGCCCCGGGCCCAGGGCAGATACGCAGTATTTT,CASSPGPRADTQYF
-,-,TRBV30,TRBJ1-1,TGTGCCTGGCTCCGGGACAACACTGAAGCTTTCTTT,CAWLRDNTEAFF